These 9 T cell receptor beta chains originate from one sample sequenced in a study of molecular identifiers for immune sequencing clone quantification. In TCRdb, the PCR reads were re-called with MiXCR into one record per CDR3 protein. The table includes 88,000 or so distinct CDR3 sequences, approximately 22% detected once. Sample: naive CD8+ T cells from blood, with Jurkat cell RNA spiked in. Subset noted: FACS-sorted CD8+CD4-CCR7+CD45RA+ naive T cells. The receptors here all came from a human donor in good health. Some libraries in this study had Jurkat cell RNA spiked in.

The rearrangement links TRBV20-1 to TRBJ2-7, with 7 bases aligning to TRBD1. The CDR3 has 14 residues. V lost 0 bases, J lost 3 bases, and 5 bases stayed unmatched. CDR1 and CDR2 (germline): DFQATT, SNEGSKA (reference sequence). CDR3 protein: CSARDRAGGYEQYF. The CDR3 coding sequence is TGCAGTGCTAGAGATCGGGCAGGGGGCTACGAGCAGTACTTC.

This clonotype came up many times. The rearrangement joins TRBV5-8 to TRBJ2-5, with unresolved D. The V gene's germline CDR1 is SGHTS and CDR2 YDEGEE. The CDR3 sequence is 12 residues long. V was shortened by 0 bases and J by 2 bases, with 2 bases between the two germline ends. The CDR3 nucleotides are TGTGCCAGCAGCTTGGTGCAAGAGACCCAGTACTTC. Protein product: CASSLVQETQYF.

This clonotype was found many times. The chain recombines TRBV4-3 with TRBJ1-1, with D tentatively TRBD1 (6 bases). CDR3 length: 17 amino acids. V lost 2 bases, J lost 4 bases, and 20 bases lay in between. Germline CDR1 LGHNA, CDR2 YSLEER. The CDR3 loop reads CASSQQMGQGFRTEAFF. The CDR3 DNA sequence: TGCGCCAGCAGCCAACAAATGGGGCAGGGGTTCCGCACTGAAGCTTTCTTT.

This clonotype came up a few times. J is TRBJ2-7 and V is TRBV4-3; TRBD1 matches 8 bases. The CDR3 spans 16 residues. Germline V lookup: CDR1 LGHNA, CDR2 YSLEER. Trimming at V came to 3 bases and at J to 5 bases, leaving 12 bases not matched to a gene. CDR3 amino acids: CASSHTQGQGANEQYF. CDR3 nucleotide sequence: TGCGCCAGCAGCCACACCCAGGGTCAGGGGGCCAACGAGCAGTACTTC.

This clonotype was observed at least ten times. The chain uses TRBV7-9 and TRBJ2-1; a weak D match, TRBD1 (6 bases). Germline assignment: CDR1 SEHNR and CDR2 FQNEAQ (reference sequence). V was clipped by 3 bases and J by 4 bases, with 13 bases between them. The CDR3 contains 15 residues. DNA for the CDR3: TGTGCCAGCAGCTTGGCCCGGCAGGGGTACAATGAGCAGTTCTTC. Its protein product is CASSLARQGYNEQFF. The variable domain in full, with the rest retrieved from reference TRBV7-9 and TRBJ2-1, is DTGVSQNPRHKITKRGQNVTFRCDPISEHNRLYWYRQTLGQGPEFLTYFQNEAQLEKSRLLSDRFSAERPKGSFSTLEIQRTEQGDSAMYLCASSLARQGYNEQFFGPGTRLTVL.

This clonotype was picked up many times. The chain joins TRBV12-3 or TRBV12-4 to TRBJ1-5, with a possible D match to TRBD1 (5 bases). The V end lost 6 bases, the J end lost 2 bases, and 11 bases lay between the germline ends. The CDR3 consists of 14 residues. CDR3 protein: CASSQVGGNQPQHF. The DNA for the CDR3 is TGTGCCAGCAGCCAAGTGGGGGGCAATCAGCCCCAGCATTTT.

The chain links TRBV7-9 to TRBJ2-2; tentative D call: TRBD2 (7 bases). Germline-derived CDR1 and CDR2 are SEHNR and FQNEAQ (reference sequence). The CDR3 covers 16 residues. Trimming pared 5 bases from V and 5 bases from J, leaving 18 bases between. The CDR3 DNA follows: TGTGCCAGCAGCGGCCCGATCAGGGGAGGGACCGGGGAGCTGTTTTTT. As protein: CASSGPIRGGTGELFF.

Concerning this clonotype: With a much larger clone just one base away, this may be a read error. The chain uses TRBV12-3 or TRBV12-4 and TRBJ2-7; 7 bases line up with TRBD2. After removal of 5 bases from V and 4 bases from J, the junction contained 8 bases not matched to a gene. CDR3 size: 14 residues. The CDR3 sequence is CASSPGPGGYEQYF. CDR3 nucleotides: TGTGCCAGCAGTCCAGGGCCGGGGGGTTACGAGCAGTACTTC.

A remark on this clonotype: This may stem from a read error, because a much larger clone lies one nucleotide away. CDR3 DNA: TGCAGTGCTACAACTAGCGGGAGGGCTGTTACGCAGTATTTT. Amino acid sequence: CSATTSGRAVTQYF. This chain uses TRBV20-1 with TRBJ2-3, with TRBD2 matching over 13 bases. Germline loops: CDR1 DFQATT, CDR2 SNEGSKA (reference sequence). The CDR3 consists of 14 residues. The J segment lost 8 bases and the V segment lost 4 bases, leaving 6 bases of the junction unmatched.